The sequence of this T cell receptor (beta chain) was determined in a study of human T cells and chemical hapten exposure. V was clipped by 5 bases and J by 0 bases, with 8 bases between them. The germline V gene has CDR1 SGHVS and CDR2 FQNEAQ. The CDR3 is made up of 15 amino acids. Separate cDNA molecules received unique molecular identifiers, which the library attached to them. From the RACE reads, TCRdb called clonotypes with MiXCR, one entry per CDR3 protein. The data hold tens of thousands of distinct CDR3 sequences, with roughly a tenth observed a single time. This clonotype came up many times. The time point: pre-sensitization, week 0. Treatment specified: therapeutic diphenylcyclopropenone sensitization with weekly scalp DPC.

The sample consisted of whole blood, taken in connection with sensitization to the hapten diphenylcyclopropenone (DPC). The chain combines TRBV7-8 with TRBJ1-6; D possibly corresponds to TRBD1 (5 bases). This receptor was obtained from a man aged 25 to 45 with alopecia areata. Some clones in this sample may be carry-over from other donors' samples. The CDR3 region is CASSGDSSYNSPLHF. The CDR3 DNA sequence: TGTGCCAGCAGCGGGGACTCCTCCTATAATTCACCCCTCCACTTT. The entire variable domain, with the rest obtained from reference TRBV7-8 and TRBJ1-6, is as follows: GAGVSQSPRYKVAKRGQDVALRCDPISGHVSLFWYQQALGQGPEFLTYFQNEAQLDKSGLPSDRFFAERPEGSVSTLKIQRTQQEDSAVYLCASSGDSSYNSPLHFGNGTRLTVT.